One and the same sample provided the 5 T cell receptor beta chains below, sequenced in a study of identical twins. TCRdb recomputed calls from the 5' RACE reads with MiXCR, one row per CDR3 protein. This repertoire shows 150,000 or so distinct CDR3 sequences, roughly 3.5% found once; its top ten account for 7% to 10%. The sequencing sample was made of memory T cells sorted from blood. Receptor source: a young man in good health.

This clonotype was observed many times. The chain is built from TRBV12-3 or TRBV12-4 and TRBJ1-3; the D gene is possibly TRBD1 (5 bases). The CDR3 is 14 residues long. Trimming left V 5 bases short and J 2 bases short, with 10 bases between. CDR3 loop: CASSRQPTGNTIYF. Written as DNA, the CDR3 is TGTGCCAGCAGTCGACAGCCAACTGGAAACACCATATATTTT.

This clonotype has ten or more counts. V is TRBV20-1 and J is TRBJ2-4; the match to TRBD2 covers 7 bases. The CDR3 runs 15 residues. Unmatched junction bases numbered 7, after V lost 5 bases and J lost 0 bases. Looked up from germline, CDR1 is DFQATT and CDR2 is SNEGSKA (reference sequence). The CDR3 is CSARTGGLAKNIQYF. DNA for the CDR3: TGCAGTGCTCGTACGGGGGGACTAGCCAAAAACATTCAGTACTTC.

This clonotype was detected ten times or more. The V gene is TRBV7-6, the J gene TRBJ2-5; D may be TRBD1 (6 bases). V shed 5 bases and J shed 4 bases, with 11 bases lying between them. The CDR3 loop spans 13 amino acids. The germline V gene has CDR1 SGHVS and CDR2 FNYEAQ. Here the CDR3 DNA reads TGTGCCAGCAGCACACAGGGAATAGAGACCCAGTACTTC. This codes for CASSTQGIETQYF.

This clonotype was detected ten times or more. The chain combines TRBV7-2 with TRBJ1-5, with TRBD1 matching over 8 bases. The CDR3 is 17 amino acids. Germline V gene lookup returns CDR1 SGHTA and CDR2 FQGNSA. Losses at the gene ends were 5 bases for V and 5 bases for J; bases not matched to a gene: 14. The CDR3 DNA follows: TGTGCCAGCAGCATAGGGGGACAGGCCTCCTTCTATCAGCCCCAGCATTTT. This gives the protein CASSIGGQASFYQPQHF.

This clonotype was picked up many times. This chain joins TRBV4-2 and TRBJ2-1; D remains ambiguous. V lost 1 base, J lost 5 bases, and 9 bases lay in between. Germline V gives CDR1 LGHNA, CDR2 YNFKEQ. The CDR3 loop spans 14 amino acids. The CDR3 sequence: CASSQGFLDNEQFF. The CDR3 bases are TGTGCCAGCAGCCAAGGGTTTTTGGACAATGAGCAGTTCTTC.